Given below is one T cell receptor beta chain in context. This clone was observed once. No cognate antigen has been identified for it. Base qualities are not at hand, and no much larger clone is one base apart. These data come from a study of blood T cell repertoires in COVID-19 (dated by TCRdb to 2018 to 2020). Turning to the overall study: Collaborator samples came from the United States, Italy and Spain and covered acute and convalescent phases of COVID-19. Deeply sampled blood TCRbeta repertoires from subjects exposed to, actively infected with, or recovered from COVID-19 were included in the dataset. The material from the prospective study consisted of cDNA or gDNA derived from T cells, B-cell-depleted T cells, or PBMCs. A de-identified subject ID, COVID-19 status, age in years and sex were almost always included in the sample metadata. The repertoires were released in a freely available public database meant as a resource for research on the immune response to SARS-CoV-2. Samples were obtained from the ongoing ImmuneRACE study (first 160 participants) and from some 1,300 subjects provided by 6 global collaborators. Where available, HLA class I and class II types were obtained from metadata supplied by the sample provider rather than from assay-based typing.

Each collaborating institution followed its own protocols to collect whole blood in K2EDTA tubes. For TCRbeta analysis, collaborators shipped samples in one of three forms: frozen whole blood, isolated PBMCs, or DNA extracted from either of those sample types. The CDR3 holds 14 amino acids from the cysteine to the phenylalanine. The read is trimmed to its CDR3 DNA, 42 bases read in frame from base 1. The germline V gene encodes CDR1 SGDLS and CDR2 YYNGEE. The germline V and J ends show losses of 4 bases and 5 bases respectively, and no gene match explains 9 bases of the junction. The immunoSEQ Assay, a bias-controlled multiplex PCR, was used to amplify TCRbeta CDR3 regions from genomic DNA. Per the authors' processing: Within the assay, amplification of reference gene primers was used to estimate how many nucleated cells each sample contained. Sequence reads were collapsed and filtered to measure the absolute abundance of every unique TCRbeta CDR3 rearrangement. For each sample, productive Simpson clonality was calculated as the square root of Simpson's diversity index over productive rearrangements. TCRdb took over this immuneACCESS table, retaining in-frame rearrangements with V and J assigned. Such tables are incomplete; in checked studies, under half of the missing clones stem from an unresolved V gene, and the remainder is unexplained. That table gives V, J and clone size, and the DNA gave D and trimming. The sample table lists roughly 310,000 clones, around nine tenths of them with a count of one. The ten largest make up roughly 4.1% of the sample.

Study-level results and caveats: The amount of clinical and demographic metadata varied by source and participant and was provided uncurated.

This sequence originates from a woman aged 45-65 years with active or convalescent COVID-19. The chain is made from TRBV9 and TRBJ2-7, with 7 bases in between that match TRBD2. Sample: peripheral blood. CDR3 loop: CASSPWGGSDEQYF. The DNA reads TGTGCCAGCAGCCCGTGGGGGGGTTCCGACGAGCAGTACTTC.